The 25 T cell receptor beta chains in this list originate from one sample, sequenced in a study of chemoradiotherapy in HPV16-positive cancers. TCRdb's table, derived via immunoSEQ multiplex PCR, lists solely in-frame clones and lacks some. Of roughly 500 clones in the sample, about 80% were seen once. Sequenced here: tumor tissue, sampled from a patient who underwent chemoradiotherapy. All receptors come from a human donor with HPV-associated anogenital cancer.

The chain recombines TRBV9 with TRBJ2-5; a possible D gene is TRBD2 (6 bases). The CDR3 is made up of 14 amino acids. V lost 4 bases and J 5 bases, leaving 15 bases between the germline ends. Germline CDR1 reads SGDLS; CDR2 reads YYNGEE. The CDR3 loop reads CASSSEGSQETQYF. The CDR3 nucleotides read TGTGCCAGCAGCTCGGAGGGGAGCCAGGAGACCCAGTACTTC. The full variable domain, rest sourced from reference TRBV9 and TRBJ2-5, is DSGVTQTPKHLITATGQRVTLRCSPRSGDLSVYWYQQSLDQGLQFLIQYYNGEERAKGNILERFSAQQFPDLHSELNLSSLELGDSALYFCASSSEGSQETQYFGPGTRLLVL.

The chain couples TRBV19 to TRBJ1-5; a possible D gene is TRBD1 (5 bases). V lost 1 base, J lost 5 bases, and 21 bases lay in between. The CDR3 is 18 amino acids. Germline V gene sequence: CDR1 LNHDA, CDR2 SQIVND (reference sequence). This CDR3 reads CASSIVSVAQGYDQPQHF. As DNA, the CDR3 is TGTGCCAGTAGTATAGTTTCGGTTGCTCAGGGTTATGATCAGCCCCAGCATTTT.

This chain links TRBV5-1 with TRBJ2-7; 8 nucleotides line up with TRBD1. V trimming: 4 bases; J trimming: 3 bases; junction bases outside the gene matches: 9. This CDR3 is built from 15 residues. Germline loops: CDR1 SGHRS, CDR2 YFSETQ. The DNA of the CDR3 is TGCGCCAGCAGCAACCCCGGGACAGGAATCTACGAGCAGTACTTC. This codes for CASSNPGTGIYEQYF.

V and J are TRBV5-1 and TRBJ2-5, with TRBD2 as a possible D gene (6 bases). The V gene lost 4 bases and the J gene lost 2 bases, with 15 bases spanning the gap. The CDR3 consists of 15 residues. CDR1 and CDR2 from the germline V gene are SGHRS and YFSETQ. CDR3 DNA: TGCGCCAGCAGCCCCGAGGGCGGGGCGCAAGAGACCCAGTACTTC. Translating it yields CASSPEGGAQETQYF.

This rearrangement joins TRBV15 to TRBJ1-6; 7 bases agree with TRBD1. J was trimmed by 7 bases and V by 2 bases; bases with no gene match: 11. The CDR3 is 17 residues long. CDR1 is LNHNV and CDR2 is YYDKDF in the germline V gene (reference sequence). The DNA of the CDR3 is TGTGCCACCAGCAGAACCGCATCCGACAGGGTCAATTCACCCCTCCACTTT. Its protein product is CATSRTASDRVNSPLHF.

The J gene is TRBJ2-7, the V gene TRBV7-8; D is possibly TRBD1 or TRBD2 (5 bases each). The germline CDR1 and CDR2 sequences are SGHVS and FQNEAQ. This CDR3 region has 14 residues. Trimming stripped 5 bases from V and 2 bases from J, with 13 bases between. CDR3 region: CASSRSGQAYEQYF. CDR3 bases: TGTGCCAGCAGCAGGTCGGGGCAAGCCTACGAGCAGTACTTC.

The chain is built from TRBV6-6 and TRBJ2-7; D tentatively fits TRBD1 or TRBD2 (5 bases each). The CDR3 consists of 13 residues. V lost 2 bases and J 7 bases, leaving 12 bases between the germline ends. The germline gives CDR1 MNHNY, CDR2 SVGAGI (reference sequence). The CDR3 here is CASSYTEGNEQYF. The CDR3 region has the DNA TGTGCCAGCAGTTACACAGAGGGGAATGAGCAGTACTTC.

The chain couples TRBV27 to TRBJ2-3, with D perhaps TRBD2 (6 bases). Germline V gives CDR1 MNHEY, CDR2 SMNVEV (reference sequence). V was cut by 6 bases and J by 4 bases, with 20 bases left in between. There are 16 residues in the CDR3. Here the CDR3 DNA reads TGTGCCAGCAGCCCGGGGGTCCCGCAAGGGGCAGATACGCAGTATTTT. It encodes CASSPGVPQGADTQYF.

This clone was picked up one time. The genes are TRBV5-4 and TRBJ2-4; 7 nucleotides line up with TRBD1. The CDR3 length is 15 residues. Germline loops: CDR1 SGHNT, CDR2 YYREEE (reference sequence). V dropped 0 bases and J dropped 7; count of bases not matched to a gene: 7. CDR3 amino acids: CASSLAGQESNIQYF. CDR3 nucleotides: TGTGCCAGCAGCTTGGCAGGACAGGAATCCAACATTCAGTACTTC.

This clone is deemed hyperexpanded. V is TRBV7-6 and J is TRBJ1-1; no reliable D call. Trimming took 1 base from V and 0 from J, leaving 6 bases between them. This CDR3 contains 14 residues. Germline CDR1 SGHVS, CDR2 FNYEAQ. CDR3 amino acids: CASSLEAVNTEAFF. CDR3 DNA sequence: TGTGCCAGCAGCTTAGAGGCTGTGAACACTGAAGCTTTCTTT.

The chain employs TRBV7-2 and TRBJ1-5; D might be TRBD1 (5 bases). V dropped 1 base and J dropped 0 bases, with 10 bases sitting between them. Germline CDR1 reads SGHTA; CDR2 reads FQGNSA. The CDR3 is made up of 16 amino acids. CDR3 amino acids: CASSLVGGASNQPQHF. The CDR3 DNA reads TGTGCCAGCAGCTTAGTCGGGGGAGCTAGCAATCAGCCCCAGCATTTT.

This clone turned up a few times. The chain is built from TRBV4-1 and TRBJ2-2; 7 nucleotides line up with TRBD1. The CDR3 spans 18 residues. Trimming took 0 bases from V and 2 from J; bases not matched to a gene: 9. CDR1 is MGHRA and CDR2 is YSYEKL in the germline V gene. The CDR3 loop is CASSQDTFRGINTGELFF. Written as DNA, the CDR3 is TGCGCCAGCAGCCAAGATACGTTCAGGGGGATTAACACCGGGGAGCTGTTTTTT.

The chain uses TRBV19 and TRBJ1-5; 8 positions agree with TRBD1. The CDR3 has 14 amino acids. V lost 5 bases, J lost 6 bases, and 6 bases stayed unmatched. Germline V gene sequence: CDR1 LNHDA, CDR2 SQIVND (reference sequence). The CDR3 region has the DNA TGTGCCAGTAGTTCACCGGACAGGGCTCAGCCCCAGCATTTT. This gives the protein CASSSPDRAQPQHF.

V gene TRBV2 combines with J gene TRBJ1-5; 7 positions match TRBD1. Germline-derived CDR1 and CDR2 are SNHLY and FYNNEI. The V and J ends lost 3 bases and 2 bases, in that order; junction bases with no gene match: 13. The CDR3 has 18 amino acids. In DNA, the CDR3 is TGTGCCAGCAGTGATCCGCTTGGGGAGGGGGCAGGCAATCAGCCCCAGCATTTT. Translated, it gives CASSDPLGEGAGNQPQHF. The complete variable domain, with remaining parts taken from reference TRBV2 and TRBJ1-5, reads EPEVTQTPSHQVTQMGQEVILRCVPISNHLYFYWYRQILGQKVEFLVSFYNNEISEKSEIFDDQFSVERPDGSNFTLKIRSTKLEDSAMYFCASSDPLGEGAGNQPQHFGDGTRLSIL.

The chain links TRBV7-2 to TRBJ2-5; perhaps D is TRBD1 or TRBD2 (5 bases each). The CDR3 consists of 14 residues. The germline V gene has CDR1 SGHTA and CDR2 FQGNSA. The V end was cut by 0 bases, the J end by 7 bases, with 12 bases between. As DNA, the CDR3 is TGTGCCAGCAGCTTAGCGGTTCCCGGGACGACCCAGTACTTC. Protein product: CASSLAVPGTTQYF.

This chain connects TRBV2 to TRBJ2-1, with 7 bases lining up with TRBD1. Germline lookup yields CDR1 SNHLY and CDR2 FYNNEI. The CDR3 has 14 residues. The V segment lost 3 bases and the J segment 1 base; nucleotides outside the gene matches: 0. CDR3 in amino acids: CASSDRGSYNEQFF. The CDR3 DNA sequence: TGTGCCAGCAGTGACAGGGGGTCCTACAATGAGCAGTTCTTC.

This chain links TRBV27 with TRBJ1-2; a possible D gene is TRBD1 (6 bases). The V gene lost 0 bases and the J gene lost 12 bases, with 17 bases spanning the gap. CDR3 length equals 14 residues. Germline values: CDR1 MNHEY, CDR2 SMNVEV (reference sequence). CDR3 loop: CASSLSRATGGHTF. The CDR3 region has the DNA TGTGCCAGCAGTTTATCGAGGGCGACAGGCGGCCACACCTTC.

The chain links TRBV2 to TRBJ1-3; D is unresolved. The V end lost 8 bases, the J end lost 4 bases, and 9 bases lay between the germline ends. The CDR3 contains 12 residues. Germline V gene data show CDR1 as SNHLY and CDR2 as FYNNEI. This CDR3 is CASWSDGNTIYF. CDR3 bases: TGTGCCAGCTGGTCAGACGGAAACACCATATATTTT.

The CDR3 DNA reads TGTGCCAGCGGGATCCTGACGGGACTCTCCTACGAGCAGTACTTC. It is translated as CASGILTGLSYEQYF. The gene calls are TRBV7-8 and TRBJ2-7; TRBD2 is a possible D gene (6 bases). Germline CDR1 reads SGHVS; CDR2 reads FQNEAQ. The CDR3 has 15 residues. V lost 8 bases and J 0 bases, leaving 17 bases between the germline ends.

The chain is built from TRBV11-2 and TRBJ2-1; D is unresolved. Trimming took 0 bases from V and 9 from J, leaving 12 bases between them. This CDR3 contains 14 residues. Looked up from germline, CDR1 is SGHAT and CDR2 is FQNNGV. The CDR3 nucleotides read TGTGCCAGCAGCTTAGATCCTGCCATTGGTGAGCAGTTCTTC. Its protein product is CASSLDPAIGEQFF.

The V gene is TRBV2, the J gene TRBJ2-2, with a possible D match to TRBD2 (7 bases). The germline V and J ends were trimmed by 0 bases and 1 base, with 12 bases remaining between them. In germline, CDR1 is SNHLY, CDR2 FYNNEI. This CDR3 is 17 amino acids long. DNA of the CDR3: TGTGCCAGCAGTGAAGCGGGGGGGGCAGGGAACACCGGGGAGCTGTTTTTT. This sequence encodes CASSEAGGAGNTGELFF.

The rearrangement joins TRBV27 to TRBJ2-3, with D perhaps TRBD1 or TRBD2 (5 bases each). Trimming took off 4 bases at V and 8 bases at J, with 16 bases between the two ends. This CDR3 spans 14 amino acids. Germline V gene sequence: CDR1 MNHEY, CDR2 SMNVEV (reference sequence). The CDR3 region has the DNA TGTGCCAGCAGTTGGGGCCCTCTGCGGGTTACGCAGTATTTT. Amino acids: CASSWGPLRVTQYF.

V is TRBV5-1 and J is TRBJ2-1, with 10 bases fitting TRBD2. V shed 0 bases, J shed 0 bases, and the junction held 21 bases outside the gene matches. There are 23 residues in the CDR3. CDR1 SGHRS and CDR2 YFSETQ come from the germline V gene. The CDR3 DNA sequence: TGCGCCAGCAGCTTGGCCGGCCAGGTCCTAGCGGGGGCCCGATACAGCTCCTACAATGAGCAGTTCTTC. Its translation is CASSLAGQVLAGARYSSYNEQFF. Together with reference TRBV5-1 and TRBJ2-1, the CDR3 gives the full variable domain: KAGVTQTPRYLIKTRGQQVTLSCSPISGHRSVSWYQQTPGQGLQFLFEYFSETQRNKGNFPGRFSGRQFSNSRSEMNVSTLELGDSALYLCASSLAGQVLAGARYSSYNEQFFGPGTRLTVL.

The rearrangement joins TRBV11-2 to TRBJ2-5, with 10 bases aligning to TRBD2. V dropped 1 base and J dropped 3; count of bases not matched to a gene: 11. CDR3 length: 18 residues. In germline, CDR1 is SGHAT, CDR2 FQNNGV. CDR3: CASSLGIAGGSFEETQYF. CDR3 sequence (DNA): TGTGCCAGCAGCTTAGGAATAGCGGGAGGCTCATTTGAAGAGACCCAGTACTTC.

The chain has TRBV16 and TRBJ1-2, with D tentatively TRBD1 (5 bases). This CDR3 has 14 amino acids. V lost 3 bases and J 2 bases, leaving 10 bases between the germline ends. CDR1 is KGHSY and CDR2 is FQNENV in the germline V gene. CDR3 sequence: CASSQGTSNYGYTF. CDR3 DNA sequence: TGTGCCAGCAGCCAGGGGACGTCAAACTATGGCTACACCTTC.